Below, 8 T cell receptor beta chains from the same sample are listed, as sequenced in a study of cytomegalovirus exposure and HLA in healthy donors. Both 60 Vbeta primers and 13 Jbeta primers went into the PCR. Clones were sequenced by immunoSEQ multiplex PCR, and TCRdb holds only the in-frame ones, with some missing. Here the sample spans over 65,000 clones, roughly 80% being singletons. Material for sequencing was PBMCs. Receptor source: a woman under 40 in good health and CMV-seronegative.

The V call is TRBV7-2, the J call TRBJ1-2, with TRBD1 identical over 8 bases. Per germline, CDR1 SGHTA and CDR2 FQGNSA. The junction had 10 bases not matched to a gene; V was cut back by 2 bases and J by 8 bases. The CDR3 is 15 residues long. This chain's CDR3 is CASSLRKSGGGGYTF. The CDR3 coding sequence is TGTGCCAGCAGCTTAAGAAAATCAGGGGGCGGAGGCTACACCTTC.

The table lists this clone with a few counts. The CDR3 here is CASSFRPTGDQPQHF. The CDR3 DNA follows: TGTGCCAGCAGCTTTCGACCCACCGGGGATCAGCCCCAGCATTTT. The chain links TRBV7-2 to TRBJ1-5, with D unclear. Germline V gives CDR1 SGHTA, CDR2 FQGNSA. The CDR3 is 15 residues long. With 3 bases removed from V and 5 bases from J, the gap between germline ends came to 14 bases.

This chain links TRBV29-1 with TRBJ2-5; 9 bases fit TRBD1. The CDR3 is 16 residues long. CDR1 SQVTM and CDR2 ANQGSEA come from the germline V gene. After removal of 0 bases from V and 7 bases from J, the junction contained 12 bases not matched to a gene. The CDR3 reads CSVEDLGQGPVVTQYF. The DNA for the CDR3 is TGCAGCGTTGAAGATCTCGGACAGGGGCCTGTTGTGACCCAGTACTTC.

V and J are TRBV28 and TRBJ1-2; the D gene is possibly TRBD1 (5 bases). V lost 11 bases and J 2 bases, leaving 12 bases between the germline ends. The germline CDR1 and CDR2 sequences are MDHEN and SYDVKM. The CDR3 loop spans 12 amino acids. CDR3 coding DNA: TGTGCCGGATCAGGGCCCAACTATGGCTACACCTTC. It is translated as CAGSGPNYGYTF.

This clone has a handful of counts. The genes are TRBV25-1 and TRBJ2-2; TRBD2 matches at 7 bases. Germline CDR1 is MGHDK and CDR2 is SYGVNS. Unmatched junction bases numbered 5, after V lost 3 bases and J lost 1 base. The CDR3 has 16 residues. The CDR3 loop is CASSEVASGNTGELFF. For the CDR3, the DNA is TGTGCCAGCAGTGAGGTTGCTAGCGGGAACACCGGGGAGCTGTTTTTT.

In its sample, this clone was seen a few times. V gene TRBV6-5 combines with J gene TRBJ2-1; 8 bases line up with TRBD2. The CDR3 has 14 amino acids. Germline values: CDR1 MNHEY, CDR2 SVGAGI. V gave up 5 bases and J gave up 2 bases; unmatched junction bases: 2. The CDR3 sequence: CASSDSGAYNEQFF. In DNA, the CDR3 is TGTGCCAGCAGTGATAGCGGGGCCTACAATGAGCAGTTCTTC.

This sequence joins TRBV5-1 and TRBJ1-2; 7 bases match TRBD1. CDR3 length equals 14 residues. CDR1 is SGHRS, CDR2 YFSETQ, per germline. V lost 4 bases to trimming and J lost 4 bases; unmatched junction nucleotides: 7. CDR3 in DNA: TGCGCCAGCAGCACGTCCCAGGGGGGCTATGGCTACACCTTC. Translation: CASSTSQGGYGYTF.

The chain has TRBV19 and TRBJ1-2, with D maybe TRBD1 (6 bases). Germline V gives CDR1 LNHDA, CDR2 SQIVND (reference sequence). The CDR3 extends over 15 amino acids. Trimming cost V 1 base and J 5 bases, with 14 bases left between them. The CDR3 nucleotides are TGTGCCAGTAGTATAGCTCTGGGACACGGGTATGGCTACACCTTC. It specifies CASSIALGHGYGYTF.